These 13 T cell receptor beta chains originate from one sample sequenced in a study of early T cells in non-severe SARS-CoV-2 infection. TCRdb re-called the 5' RACE reads with MiXCR, one entry per CDR3 protein. The table lists 75,000 to 100,000 distinct CDR3 sequences, 16% of them singletons. Material for sequencing was whole blood. Receptors were obtained from an adult who was a healthcare worker with PCR-confirmed SARS-CoV-2 infection or an uninfected control (not recorded which).

This clonotype turned up a few times. Here the CDR3 DNA reads TGTGCCAGCAGCTTTAATGGGAACACCGGGGAGCTGTTTTTT. Protein: CASSFNGNTGELFF. The chain has TRBV5-5 and TRBJ2-2, with D unresolved. The CDR3 runs 14 residues. V lost 2 bases and J 1 base, leaving 6 bases between the germline ends. Germline lookup yields CDR1 SGHKS and CDR2 YYEKEE (reference sequence).

The CDR3 sequence is CASSFRTGGRTDTQYF. The DNA for the CDR3 is TGTGCCAGCAGCTTTCGAACGGGGGGCCGCACAGATACGCAGTATTTT. V and J are TRBV7-2 and TRBJ2-3, with TRBD2 as a possible D gene (7 bases). The germline V gene encodes CDR1 SGHTA and CDR2 FQGNSA. This CDR3 has 16 residues. Trimming took off 3 bases at V and 1 base at J, with 14 bases between the two ends.

V and J are TRBV6-2 or TRBV6-3 and TRBJ1-4, with D tentatively TRBD1 (5 bases). The CDR3 totals 15 residues. CDR1 is MNHEY, CDR2 SVGEGT, per germline. V lost 5 bases to trimming and J lost 8 bases, with 18 bases between them. The CDR3 reads CASSQTGTPREKLFF. The CDR3 region has the DNA TGTGCCAGCAGTCAGACCGGGACCCCAAGGGAAAAACTGTTTTTT.

This chain links TRBV19 with TRBJ2-3; 7 bases are shared with TRBD2. The CDR3 is made up of 14 amino acids. CDR1 is LNHDA, CDR2 SQIVND, per germline (reference sequence). Trimming removed 6 bases from V and 3 bases from J; junction bases left unmatched: 6. The CDR3 nucleotides read TGTGCCAGTAGCCCGACTAGCCTTACAGATACGCAGTATTTT. Translation gives CASSPTSLTDTQYF. Based on the CDR3 plus reference TRBV19 and TRBJ2-3, the full variable domain is DGGITQSPKYLFRKEGQNVTLSCEQNLNHDAMYWYRQDPGQGLRLIYYSQIVNDFQKGDIAEGYSVSREKKESFPLTVTSAQKNPTAFYLCASSPTSLTDTQYFGPGTRLTVL.

The genes are TRBV24-1 and TRBJ2-7, with 12 bases identical to TRBD2. Germline assignment: CDR1 KGHDR and CDR2 SFDVKD. CDR3 length: 16 residues. Trimming removed 4 bases from V and 2 bases from J; junction bases left unmatched: 5. CDR3 bases: TGTGCCACCAGTGACATGACTAGCGGGGGCACCTACGAGCAGTACTTC. It yields the protein CATSDMTSGGTYEQYF.

This clonotype has more than one count but fewer than ten. The rearrangement uses TRBV5-4 and TRBJ2-3; possibly TRBD1 or TRBD2 for D (5 bases each). The germline V and J ends were trimmed by 2 bases and 0 bases, with 13 bases remaining between them. Germline V gene data show CDR1 as SGHNT and CDR2 as YYREEE (reference sequence). This CDR3 is built from 16 residues. The CDR3 is CASSFFGALSTDTQYF. CDR3 coding DNA: TGTGCCAGCAGCTTTTTCGGGGCATTAAGCACAGATACGCAGTATTTT.

In its sample, this clonotype was seen many times. The genes are TRBV9 and TRBJ1-6; 7 nucleotides agree with TRBD1. Per the germline V gene, CDR1 is SGDLS and CDR2 is YYNGEE. CDR3 size: 15 residues. Trimming cost V 2 bases and J 8 bases; bases outside gene matches: 7. CDR3 in amino acids: CASSVRGTADSPLHF. Written as DNA, the CDR3 is TGTGCCAGCAGCGTTCGAGGGACAGCTGATTCACCCCTCCACTTT.

This clonotype was found a few times. The genes are TRBV10-3 and TRBJ1-3; D ambiguous. Germline V CDR1 and CDR2: ENHRY, SYGVKD. V was trimmed by 0 bases and J by 5 bases, leaving 11 bases between them. The CDR3 contains 15 residues. DNA for the CDR3: TGTGCCATCAGTGAGTCGGCACAGCCTCGAAACACCATATATTTT. The encoded protein is CAISESAQPRNTIYF.

This clonotype was seen a few times. The genes are TRBV29-1 and TRBJ2-5; a weak D match, TRBD2 (5 bases). Between the trimmed V and J ends, which lost 7 bases and 9 bases, there was a span of 18 bases. Per germline, CDR1 SQVTM and CDR2 ANQGSEA. The CDR3 is 12 amino acids. CDR3 loop: CSAGKAEDSQYF. DNA of the CDR3: TGCAGCGCGGGGAAGGCTGAAGACTCCCAGTACTTC.

This clonotype was seen a few times. The rearrangement joins TRBV3-1 to TRBJ2-1, with TRBD2 matching 8 bases. The germline V gene encodes CDR1 LGHDT and CDR2 YNNKEL (reference sequence). The length of the CDR3 is 14 residues. V shed 3 bases, J shed 6 bases, and the junction held 4 bases outside the gene matches. CDR3 nucleotide sequence: TGTGCCAGCAGCCAGGGGACTAGTGGCAATGAGCAGTTCTTC. It specifies CASSQGTSGNEQFF.

This clonotype was picked up many times. The chain couples TRBV25-1 to TRBJ2-7; 9 bases are shared with TRBD2. Germline lookup yields CDR1 MGHDK and CDR2 SYGVNS. V lost 0 bases, J lost 7 bases, and 10 bases stayed unmatched. This CDR3 is 16 amino acids long. The DNA of the CDR3 is TGTGCCAGCAGTGAATATCGGGCGGGAGGGCCGCGAGAGCAGTACTTC. Protein sequence: CASSEYRAGGPREQYF.

This clonotype was observed a handful of times. This sequence joins TRBV12-3 or TRBV12-4 and TRBJ1-2; 8 nucleotides line up with TRBD1. This CDR3 has 14 amino acids. J was trimmed by 2 bases and V by 7 bases; bases with no gene match: 6. Here the CDR3 reads CASTHRGGNYGYTF. As DNA, the CDR3 is TGTGCCAGCACCCACAGGGGGGGAAACTATGGCTACACCTTC.

This clonotype was found many times. The V call is TRBV18, the J call TRBJ1-4; D gene unclear. This CDR3 contains 13 residues. With 3 bases removed from V and 5 bases from J, the gap between germline ends came to 7 bases. Looked up from germline, CDR1 is KGHSH and CDR2 is LQKENI. CDR3 region: CASSPGSNEKLFF. DNA of the CDR3: TGTGCCAGCTCACCCGGGAGCAATGAAAAACTGTTTTTT.